A single sample is the source of the 26 T cell receptor beta chains below, sequenced in a study of technical replicates of blood from a few donors. The protocol was immunoSEQ multiplex PCR, while the TCRdb copy is restricted to in-frame clones and leaves out a portion. The repertoire holds under 100,000 clones, with roughly 95% as singletons. The sample comprised T cells isolated from PBMCs. The receptors come from a human donor in good health.

The V gene is TRBV19, the J gene TRBJ2-4; maybe TRBD1 (6 bases). Trimming pared 7 bases from V and 3 bases from J, leaving 13 bases between. The CDR3 has 14 residues. Germline CDR1 and CDR2: LNHDA and SQIVND (reference sequence). Here the CDR3 DNA reads TGTGCCAGTACACCAGGGGAAATCAAAAACATTCAGTACTTC. Its protein product is CASTPGEIKNIQYF.

The chain couples TRBV9 to TRBJ2-1, with TRBD1 matching over 9 bases. The ends lost 0 bases at V and 4 bases at J; junction bases unmatched: 2. The CDR3 has 15 amino acids. Germline V gene sequence: CDR1 SGDLS, CDR2 YYNGEE. CDR3 region: CASSVAQGAYNEQFF. CDR3 nucleotide sequence: TGTGCCAGCAGCGTAGCACAGGGGGCGTACAATGAGCAGTTCTTC.

This chain connects TRBV11-2 to TRBJ1-2; TRBD1 might be the D (5 bases). V lost 2 bases, J lost 7 bases, and 11 bases lay in between. CDR3 length: 13 amino acids. CDR1 is SGHAT, CDR2 FQNNGV, per germline. This CDR3 reads CASSLTPGGGYTF. As DNA, the CDR3 is TGTGCCAGCAGCTTAACCCCCGGGGGTGGCTACACCTTC.

The CDR3: CASSVKREHPNEQFF. In DNA, the CDR3 is TGTGCCAGCAGCGTTAAGCGGGAGCACCCCAATGAGCAGTTCTTC. The chain has TRBV9 and TRBJ2-1; 8 positions agree with TRBD2. From germline, CDR1 is SGDLS and CDR2 YYNGEE. This CDR3 has 15 residues. V lost 2 bases, J lost 6 bases, and 7 bases stayed unmatched.

The table lists this clone with a count of one. The chain has TRBV28 and TRBJ2-5, with 7 bases that match TRBD2. Germline V CDR1 and CDR2: MDHEN, SYDVKM. V was pared by 7 bases and J by 5 bases, with 13 bases of the junction left unmatched. The CDR3 covers 15 residues. CDR3 amino acids: CASKTFSREVETQYF. CDR3 coding DNA: TGTGCCAGCAAGACATTCAGTCGGGAGGTGGAGACCCAGTACTTC. The variable domain in full, completed from reference TRBV28 and TRBJ2-5, reads DVKVTQSSRYLVKRTGEKVFLECVQDMDHENMFWYRQDPGLGLRLIYFSYDVKMKEKGDIPEGYSVSREKKERFSLILESASTNQTSMYLCASKTFSREVETQYFGPGTRLLVL.

V is TRBV2 and J is TRBJ2-7; 12 bases line up with TRBD2. The V segment lost 6 bases and the J segment 0 bases; nucleotides outside the gene matches: 12. CDR1 and CDR2 from the germline V gene are SNHLY and FYNNEI. The CDR3 consists of 18 residues. CDR3 nucleotides: TGTGCCAGCAGAACTTTGAGGACTAGCGGGGCGAGCTCCTACGAGCAGTACTTC. Translation: CASRTLRTSGASSYEQYF.

V is TRBV6-5 and J is TRBJ1-3, with 7 bases matching TRBD1. CDR1 is MNHEY, CDR2 SVGAGI, per germline. The CDR3 runs 16 residues. After removal of 4 bases from V and 0 bases from J, the junction contained 6 bases not matched to a gene. DNA for the CDR3: TGTGCCAGCAGTTGGGGACAGCGCTACTCTGGAAACACCATATATTTT. It yields the protein CASSWGQRYSGNTIYF.

This chain connects TRBV10-3 to TRBJ2-2; D might be TRBD1 (5 bases). Trimming cost V 7 bases and J 6 bases, with 9 bases left between them. The CDR3 runs to 12 residues. From germline, CDR1 is ENHRY and CDR2 SYGVKD. The CDR3 sequence is CAITQGPGELFF. DNA of the CDR3: TGTGCCATCACTCAGGGCCCCGGGGAGCTGTTTTTT.

This rearrangement joins TRBV6-1 to TRBJ2-3, with a possible D match to TRBD2 (5 bases). Germline-derived CDR1 and CDR2 are MNHNS and SASEGT. V shed 3 bases and J shed 0 bases, with 13 bases lying between them. This CDR3 is built from 16 residues. CDR3 nucleotide sequence: TGTGCCAGCAGTGACGACGGGATTCCTAGCACAGATACGCAGTATTTT. It yields the protein CASSDDGIPSTDTQYF.

The J gene is TRBJ1-2, the V gene TRBV14; D is undetermined. Germline lookup yields CDR1 SGHDN and CDR2 FVKESK. Trimming took 2 bases from V and 3 from J, leaving 10 bases between them. The CDR3 loop spans 14 amino acids. The CDR3 loop reads CASSQYGQHYGYTF. In DNA, the CDR3 is TGTGCCAGCAGCCAATATGGGCAACACTATGGCTACACCTTC.

The chain uses TRBV29-1 and TRBJ2-5; 10 bases map to TRBD2. Germline V gene sequence: CDR1 SQVTM, CDR2 ANQGSEA. The CDR3 extends over 12 amino acids. V trimming: 7 bases; J trimming: 7 bases; junction bases outside the gene matches: 6. The CDR3 sequence is CSAEREGVTQYF. In DNA, the CDR3 is TGCAGCGCCGAGCGGGAGGGGGTGACCCAGTACTTC.

This clone was detected once. As DNA, the CDR3 is TGTGCCAGCAGCCAAGCTGGGACAGCACTCTACACCTTC. Translation: CASSQAGTALYTF. The chain joins TRBV6-5 to TRBJ1-2; 7 positions match TRBD1. Trimming removed 6 bases from V and 10 bases from J; junction bases left unmatched: 11. The CDR3 has 13 amino acids. Germline V CDR1 and CDR2: MNHEY, SVGAGI.

CDR3 sequence (DNA): TGTGCCAGCAGCCTTTGGACAGGGAACACCGGGGAGCTGTTTTTT. It yields the protein CASSLWTGNTGELFF. This chain links TRBV9 with TRBJ2-2; 7 bases align to TRBD1. The trim removed 4 bases at V and 1 base at J, leaving 4 bases unmatched. Germline V gives CDR1 SGDLS, CDR2 YYNGEE. The CDR3 runs to 15 residues.

The chain recombines TRBV27 with TRBJ2-7, with TRBD2 identical over 7 bases. This CDR3 is 15 amino acids long. Losses at the gene ends were 2 bases for V and 0 bases for J; bases not matched to a gene: 4. Looked up from germline, CDR1 is MNHEY and CDR2 is SMNVEV (reference sequence). CDR3 nucleotide sequence: TGTGCCAGCAGTTTAAGCCTAGCGGACTCCTACGAGCAGTACTTC. Its protein is CASSLSLADSYEQYF.

DNA for the CDR3: TGTGCCAGCAGTTCCGACAGCTACTATGGCTACACCTTC. Translation: CASSSDSYYGYTF. This rearrangement joins TRBV2 to TRBJ1-2; D perhaps matches TRBD1 (5 bases). V lost 5 bases and J lost 3, with 10 bases in between. The CDR3 loop spans 13 amino acids. Germline assignment: CDR1 SNHLY and CDR2 FYNNEI.

The rearrangement joins TRBV5-6 to TRBJ2-7, with a possible D match to TRBD1 (7 bases). Germline assignment: CDR1 SGHDT and CDR2 YYEEEE. This CDR3 is built from 15 residues. Trimming pared 4 bases from V and 7 bases from J, leaving 21 bases between. CDR3 region: CASSLPVGSGGEQYF. CDR3 nucleotide sequence: TGTGCCAGCAGCCTTCCGGTAGGGTCAGGGGGGGAGCAGTACTTC.

This chain links TRBV7-3 with TRBJ2-1, with 10 bases that match TRBD2. This CDR3 has 19 amino acids. The V and J ends lost 3 bases and 4 bases, in that order; junction bases with no gene match: 15. Germline CDR1 is SGHTA and CDR2 is FQGTGA. CDR3 DNA: TGTGCCAGCAGCTTTGGCACTAGCGGGACCTGGGGGTTGTACAATGAGCAGTTCTTC. Amino acid sequence: CASSFGTSGTWGLYNEQFF.

The gene calls are TRBV7-8 and TRBJ2-1; D is possibly TRBD1 (5 bases). Trimming pared 1 base from V and 0 bases from J, leaving 13 bases between. The V gene's germline CDR1 is SGHVS and CDR2 FQNEAQ. The CDR3 spans 17 residues. The CDR3 protein is CASSLGPWGLSYNEQFF. The CDR3 bases are TGTGCCAGCAGCTTAGGCCCCTGGGGCCTCTCCTACAATGAGCAGTTCTTC.

The chain carries TRBV27 and TRBJ2-7; TRBD1 matches at 9 bases. Germline CDR1 and CDR2: MNHEY and SMNVEV (reference sequence). CDR3 length: 16 amino acids. J was trimmed by 6 bases and V by 2 bases; bases with no gene match: 11. The CDR3 region is CASSLTPGTGHSEQYF. CDR3 DNA: TGTGCCAGCAGTTTAACCCCCGGGACAGGGCACTCCGAGCAGTACTTC.

V and J are TRBV2 and TRBJ2-7; 9 positions agree with TRBD1. Germline assignment: CDR1 SNHLY and CDR2 FYNNEI. With 9 bases clipped from V and 4 bases from J, the junction kept 7 bases outside the gene matches. CDR3 length: 13 amino acids. The chain's CDR3 is CASPGQGPYEQYF. The CDR3 DNA is TGTGCCAGTCCGGGACAGGGTCCATACGAGCAGTACTTC.

The chain links TRBV5-1 to TRBJ2-3; perhaps TRBD1 as D (6 bases). V dropped 0 bases and J dropped 3 bases, with 17 bases sitting between them. This CDR3 has 17 residues. Germline V gene sequence: CDR1 SGHRS, CDR2 YFSETQ. DNA of the CDR3: TGCGCCAGCAGCTTGGCCGTCACTTTAGGGGGAACAGATACGCAGTATTTT. It is translated as CASSLAVTLGGTDTQYF.

The rearrangement joins TRBV6-1 to TRBJ1-4; 8 bases fit TRBD1. V shed 5 bases and J 6 bases; nucleotides not matched to a gene: 8. The CDR3 is 15 residues long. Germline V gene sequence: CDR1 MNHNS, CDR2 SASEGT. CDR3 nucleotide sequence: TGTGCCAGCAGTCGGGATTCGGGACAGGATGAAAAACTGTTTTTT. Translated: CASSRDSGQDEKLFF.

This clone is a singleton in its sample. The rearrangement links TRBV5-1 to TRBJ2-2; D may be TRBD1 (6 bases). The V end lost 3 bases, the J end lost 3 bases, and 9 bases lay between the germline ends. The CDR3 sequence is 14 residues long. Germline values: CDR1 SGHRS, CDR2 YFSETQ. For the CDR3, the DNA is TGCGCCAGCAGCTCCAGGACAGACACCGGGGAGCTGTTTTTT. Its translation: CASSSRTDTGELFF.

The count of this clone is one. The V gene is TRBV6-5, the J gene TRBJ2-1; 8 bases map to TRBD2. V was clipped by 2 bases and J by 3 bases; unmatched bases: 6. There are 16 residues in the CDR3. Per germline, CDR1 MNHEY and CDR2 SVGAGI. The DNA for the CDR3 is TGTGCCAGCAGTTACGAGCGGGAGTTGTACTACAATGAGCAGTTCTTC. The encoded protein is CASSYERELYYNEQFF.

The rearrangement joins TRBV7-3 to TRBJ2-3; D gene unclear. CDR1 and CDR2 from the germline V gene are SGHTA and FQGTGA. Deletions cut 2 bases from V and 2 bases from J, with 8 bases between. The CDR3 spans 14 residues. The CDR3 sequence: CASSLSGTTDTQYF. In DNA form, the CDR3 reads TGTGCCAGCAGCTTATCGGGTACCACAGATACGCAGTATTTT.

The gene calls are TRBV13 and TRBJ1-1; TRBD1 is a possible D gene (5 bases). The length of the CDR3 is 14 residues. Trimming removed 7 bases from V and 1 base from J, with 13 bases in between. Germline V lookup: CDR1 PRHDT, CDR2 FYEKMQ (reference sequence). The CDR3 sequence is CASNAGYANTEAFF. CDR3 bases: TGTGCCAGCAACGCAGGGTACGCGAACACTGAAGCTTTCTTT.